This TCR beta chain was captured by sequencing in a study of blood T cell repertoires in COVID-19. The CDR3 runs 17 residues. Repertoires were generated with immunoSEQ multiplex PCR, while TCRdb's copy carries only in-frame clones and drops some. Here the sample spans fewer than 250,000 clones, roughly 91% being singletons. Sequencing was performed on PBMCs or T cells enriched from blood (not recorded which). The TCR comes from a man aged 25-45 years in a cohort exposed to, infected with or recovered from COVID-19 (not recorded which). The rearrangement uses TRBV21-1 and TRBJ2-2; TRBD1, the table's D call, lacks a check against the DNA. TRBV21-1 is a documented pseudogene. The CDR3 nucleotides read TGTGCCAGCAGCACCCACCAAGACAGAGCCCAGGGGGGGGAGCTGTTTTTT. Translation: CASSTHQDRAQGGELFF.